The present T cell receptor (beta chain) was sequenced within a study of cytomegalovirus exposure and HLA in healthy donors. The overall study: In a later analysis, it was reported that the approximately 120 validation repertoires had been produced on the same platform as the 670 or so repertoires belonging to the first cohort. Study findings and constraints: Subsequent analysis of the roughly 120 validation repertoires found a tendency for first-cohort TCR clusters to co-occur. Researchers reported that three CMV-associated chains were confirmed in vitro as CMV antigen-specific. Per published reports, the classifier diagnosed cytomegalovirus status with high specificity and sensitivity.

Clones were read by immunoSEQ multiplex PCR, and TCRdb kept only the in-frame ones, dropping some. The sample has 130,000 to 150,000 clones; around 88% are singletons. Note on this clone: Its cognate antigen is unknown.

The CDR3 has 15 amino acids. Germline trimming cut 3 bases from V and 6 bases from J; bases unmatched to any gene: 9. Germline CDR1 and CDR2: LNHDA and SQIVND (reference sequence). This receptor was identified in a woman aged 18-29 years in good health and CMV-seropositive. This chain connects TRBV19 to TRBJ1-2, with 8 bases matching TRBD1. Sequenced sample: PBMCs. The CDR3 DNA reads TGTGCCAGTAGTATCATTCGGGACAGGTTTAATGGCTACACCTTC. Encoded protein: CASSIIRDRFNGYTF.